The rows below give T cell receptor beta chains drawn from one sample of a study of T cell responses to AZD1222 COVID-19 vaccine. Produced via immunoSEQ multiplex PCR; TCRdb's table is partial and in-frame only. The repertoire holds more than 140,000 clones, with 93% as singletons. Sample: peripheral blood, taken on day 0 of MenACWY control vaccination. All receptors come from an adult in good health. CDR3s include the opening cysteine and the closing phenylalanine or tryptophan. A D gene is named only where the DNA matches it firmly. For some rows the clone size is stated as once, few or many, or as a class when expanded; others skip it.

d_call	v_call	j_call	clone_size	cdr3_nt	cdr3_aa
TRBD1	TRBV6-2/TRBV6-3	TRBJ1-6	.	TGTGCCAGCAGTCAAGGACAGGTGTCGGCACCCCTCCACTTT	CASSQGQVSAPLHF
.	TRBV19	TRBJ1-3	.	TGTGCCAGTCAGACAAACTCTGGAAACACCATATATTTT	CASQTNSGNTIYF
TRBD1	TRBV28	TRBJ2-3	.	TGTGCCAGCAGTCCCACAGGGGGCTTATCAGATACGCAGTATTTT	CASSPTGGLSDTQYF
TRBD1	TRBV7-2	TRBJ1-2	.	TGTGCCAGCAGCTTCATCGGACAGGGTGGTTATGGCTACACCTTC	CASSFIGQGGYGYTF
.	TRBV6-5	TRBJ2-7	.	TGTGCCAGCAGTTACGCGGACAACGAGCAGTACTTC	CASSYADNEQYF
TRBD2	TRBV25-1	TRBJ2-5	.	TGTGCCAGCAGTGAATGGGCGGGAGCGGCAGAGACCCAGTACTTC	CASSEWAGAAETQYF
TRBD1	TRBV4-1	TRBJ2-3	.	TGCGCCAGCAGCCAGGGTACAGGGGGGACCTTCGGCACAGATACGCAGTATTTT	CASSQGTGGTFGTDTQYF
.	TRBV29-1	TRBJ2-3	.	TGCAGCGTGGCCCCTGGAACACCCTCTAATACGCAGTATTTT	CSVAPGTPSNTQYF
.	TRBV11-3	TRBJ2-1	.	TGTGCCAGCAGCTGGGACTCTGACTACAATGAGCAGTTCTTC	CASSWDSDYNEQFF
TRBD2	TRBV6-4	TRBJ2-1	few	TGTGCCAGCAGTGGGACTAGCGGGAGCAATGAGCAGTTCTTC	CASSGTSGSNEQFF
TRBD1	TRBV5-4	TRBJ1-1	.	TGTGCCAGCAGCGGACAGGCGACTTACACTGAAGCTTTCTTT	CASSGQATYTEAFF
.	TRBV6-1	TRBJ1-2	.	TGTGCCAGCAGTGAAGCGGGAGGGTTGTACTATGGCTACACCTTC	CASSEAGGLYYGYTF
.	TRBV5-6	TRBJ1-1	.	TGTGCCAGCAGCTCGACACCCCGGATGAACACTGAAGCTTTCTTT	CASSSTPRMNTEAFF
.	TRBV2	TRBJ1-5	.	TGTGCCAGCAGCCCATATAGCAATCAGCCCCAGCATTTT	CASSPYSNQPQHF
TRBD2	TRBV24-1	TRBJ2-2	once	TGTGCCACCGGGACTAGCGGGGGCCTGAACACCGGGGAGCTGTTTTTT	CATGTSGGLNTGELFF
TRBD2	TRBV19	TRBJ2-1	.	TGTGCCAGTAGTATGAATAGCGGGAGAGCTTTGGGTGAGCAGTTCTTC	CASSMNSGRALGEQFF
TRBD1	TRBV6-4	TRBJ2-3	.	TGTGCCAGCAGTGACTCGCGAGGGGGCAGGGGTACGCAGTATTTT	CASSDSRGGRGTQYF
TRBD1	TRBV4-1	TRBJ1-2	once	TGCGCCAGCAGCCAAGATCTGGGACAGGCTAACTATGGCTACACCTTC	CASSQDLGQANYGYTF
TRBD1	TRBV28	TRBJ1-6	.	TGTGCCAGCAGTTTCCCGTCCCAGGGGGGATCACCCCTCCACTTT	CASSFPSQGGSPLHF
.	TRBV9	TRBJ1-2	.	TGTGCCAGCAGCGTAGGCCCGGGGGGCTACACCTTC	CASSVGPGGYTF
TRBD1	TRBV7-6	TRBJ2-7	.	TGTGCCAGCAGCTTAGTCCCGGGACAGAGATCTTCCTACGAGCAGTACTTC	CASSLVPGQRSSYEQYF
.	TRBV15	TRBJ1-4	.	TGTGCCACCAGCAGAGACGGTAATGAAAAACTGTTTTTT	CATSRDGNEKLFF
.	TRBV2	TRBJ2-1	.	TGTGCCAGCATCAGGGGAGCTAAAGATGAGCAGTTCTTC	CASIRGAKDEQFF
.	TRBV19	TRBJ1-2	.	TGTGCCAGTAGTATAGATTTTGAAGTTAAATATGGCTACACCTTC	CASSIDFEVKYGYTF
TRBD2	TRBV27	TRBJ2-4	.	TGTGCCAGCAGTTCCCTAGGGATTAGCGGGGGGTTAGCCAAAAACATTCAGTACTTC	CASSSLGISGGLAKNIQYF
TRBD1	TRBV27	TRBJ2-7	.	TGTGCCAGCAGTTCACTTGACTCTCTAGGACAGGGCTCCTACGAGCAGTACTTC	CASSSLDSLGQGSYEQYF
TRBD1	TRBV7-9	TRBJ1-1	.	TGTGCCAGCAGCCGGACAGGGGGGCACATGAACACTGAAGCTTTCTTT	CASSRTGGHMNTEAFF
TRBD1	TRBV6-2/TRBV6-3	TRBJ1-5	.	TGTGCCAGCAGTTCAGGGGGATTTTTCAATCAGCCCCAGCATTTT	CASSSGGFFNQPQHF
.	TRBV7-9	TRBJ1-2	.	TGTGCCAGCAGCGAAACGGGGCGGACAGACCTGTATGGCTACACCTTC	CASSETGRTDLYGYTF
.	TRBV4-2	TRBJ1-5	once	TGTGCCAGCAGCCAAGATCGAAGGGCGATTGTATGGCAGCCCCAGCATTTT	CASSQDRRAIVWQPQHF
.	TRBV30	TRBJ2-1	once	TGTGCCTGGACCCCTCCACGGAAGGAAGGCAATGAGCAGTTCTTC	CAWTPPRKEGNEQFF
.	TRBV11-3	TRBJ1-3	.	TGTGCCAGCAGCTCCGGGTCGGCGTCTGGAAACACCATATATTTT	CASSSGSASGNTIYF
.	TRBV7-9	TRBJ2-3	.	TGTGCCAGCAGTCCGGGACTAGATACGCAGTATTTT	CASSPGLDTQYF
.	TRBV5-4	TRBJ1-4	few	TGTGCCAGCAGCATGGGGCAGGGTAAGGAAAAACTGTTTTTT	CASSMGQGKEKLFF
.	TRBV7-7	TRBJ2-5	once	TGTGCCAGCAGCTTCACAGCGGATCAAGTGGAGACCCAGTACTTC	CASSFTADQVETQYF
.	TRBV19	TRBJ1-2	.	TGTGCCAGTATAGGCACAGGAGTCTATGGCTACACCTTC	CASIGTGVYGYTF
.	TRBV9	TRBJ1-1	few	TGTGCCAGCAGCGAGACAGCGAACACTGAAGCTTTCTTT	CASSETANTEAFF
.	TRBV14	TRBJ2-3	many	TGTGCCAGCAGCCAAGATTTGGGAGAGGCGCAGTATTTT	CASSQDLGEAQYF
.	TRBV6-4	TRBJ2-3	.	TGTGCCAGCAGCGGGACCTGGACAGATACGCAGTATTTT	CASSGTWTDTQYF
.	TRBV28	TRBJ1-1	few	TGTGCCAGCAGTCAACCCCTAATCGGCTCCGATGAAGCTTTCTTT	CASSQPLIGSDEAFF